The rows below give T cell receptor beta chains drawn from one sample of a study of technical replicates of blood from several donors. Some clones are missing from TCRdb's copy, which holds only in-frame ones; the method was immunoSEQ multiplex PCR. Of roughly 85,000 clones listed, approximately 95% are singletons. Sequenced: T cells isolated from PBMCs. The receptors come from a human donor in good health. Each CDR3 is given with its conserved first and last residue. Each record gives: CDR3 length, J gene, clone size, D gene, V gene, CDR3 DNA, CDR3 protein. A D gene is named only where the DNA matches it firmly. Only part of the rows carry a size: once, few, many, or a class if the clone is expanded.

length: 17; J: TRBJ2-4; size: NA; D: TRBD2; V: TRBV4-1; DNA: TGCGCCAGCAGCCAACGGACTAGCGGAGGGACCAAAAACATTCAGTACTTC; CDR3: CASSQRTSGGTKNIQYF
length: 14; J: TRBJ2-7; size: NA; D: NA; V: TRBV6-5; DNA: TGTGCCAGCAGTTTGATCGGGCAGGGCTACGAGCAGTACTTC; CDR3: CASSLIGQGYEQYF
length: 12; J: TRBJ1-2; size: NA; D: NA; V: TRBV25-1; DNA: TGTGCCAGCAGTGACGGGGGGGTCGGCTACACCTTC; CDR3: CASSDGGVGYTF
length: 15; J: TRBJ1-5; size: NA; D: TRBD1; V: TRBV6-1; DNA: TGTGCCAGCAGCGCCGGGACAGGGGGCAATCAGCCCCAGCATTTT; CDR3: CASSAGTGGNQPQHF
length: 9; J: TRBJ1-2; size: NA; D: NA; V: TRBV20-1; DNA: TGCAGTGCCCCCCCTGGGACTACTTTC; CDR3: CSAPPGTTF
length: 16; J: TRBJ2-1; size: NA; D: TRBD2; V: TRBV7-2; DNA: TGTGCCAGCAGTGGGTCGAGCGGGGCGGCCTACAATGAGCAGTTCTTC; CDR3: CASSGSSGAAYNEQFF
length: 16; J: TRBJ2-3; size: NA; D: TRBD2; V: TRBV28; DNA: TGTGCCAGCAGCCAGAGGACTAGCGGGAGCGCAGATACGCAGTATTTT; CDR3: CASSQRTSGSADTQYF
length: 17; J: TRBJ1-3; size: NA; D: TRBD1; V: TRBV7-6; DNA: TGTGCCAGCAGCTTAGAGGGGCGGACAGGGCCTGGAAACACCATATATTTT; CDR3: CASSLEGRTGPGNTIYF
length: 14; J: TRBJ2-4; size: NA; D: NA; V: TRBV19; DNA: TGTGCCAGTAGCTCAGGGGAGGCCAAAAACATTCAGTACTTC; CDR3: CASSSGEAKNIQYF
length: 16; J: TRBJ2-7; size: NA; D: TRBD2; V: TRBV2; DNA: TGTGCCAGCAGTGATTTGTCAACTAGCGCCCCCTCCGAGCAGTACTTC; CDR3: CASSDLSTSAPSEQYF
length: 14; J: TRBJ2-5; size: NA; D: TRBD2; V: TRBV29-1; DNA: TGCAGCGTATGGGCGGGGGGCCGGGGAAATTCCCAGTACTTC; CDR3: CSVWAGGRGNSQYF
length: 16; J: TRBJ2-3; size: once; D: TRBD2; V: TRBV13; DNA: TGTGCCAGCAGCTTTCGAGCGGGGACCTTCACAGATACGCAGTATTTT; CDR3: CASSFRAGTFTDTQYF
length: 18; J: TRBJ1-5; size: NA; D: NA; V: TRBV2; DNA: TGTGCCAGCAGCCGGGACAAGACCTATCCAGGGGAAAATCAGCCCCAGCATTTT; CDR3: CASSRDKTYPGENQPQHF
length: 14; J: TRBJ2-7; size: NA; D: TRBD1; V: TRBV5-1; DNA: TGCGCCAGCAGCCGCAAGGGGGCGCAGGACGAGCAGTACTTC; CDR3: CASSRKGAQDEQYF
length: 16; J: TRBJ2-2; size: NA; D: TRBD2; V: TRBV6-6; DNA: TGTGCCAGCAGTTACATGCTAGCGGGAGCGTACGGGGAGCTGTTTTTT; CDR3: CASSYMLAGAYGELFF
length: 14; J: TRBJ1-1; size: NA; D: NA; V: TRBV27; DNA: TGTGCCAGCAGAAGCGGGGGACTGAACACTGAAGCTTTCTTT; CDR3: CASRSGGLNTEAFF
length: 15; J: TRBJ2-7; size: once; D: NA; V: TRBV9; DNA: TGTGCCAGCAGCCCAGCCTCGTCAAGGGGATACGAGCAGTACTTC; CDR3: CASSPASSRGYEQYF
length: 14; J: TRBJ2-2; size: NA; D: NA; V: TRBV25-1; DNA: TGTGCCAGCAGGGAATCGGGGTCTACCGGGGAGCTGTTTTTT; CDR3: CASRESGSTGELFF
length: 14; J: TRBJ1-4; size: NA; D: NA; V: TRBV7-6; DNA: TGTGCCAGCAGCTTTACTCCAACTAATGAAAAACTGTTTTTT; CDR3: CASSFTPTNEKLFF
length: 16; J: TRBJ1-3; size: NA; D: TRBD1; V: TRBV5-4; DNA: TGTGCCAGCAGCTTGGGACAGGGAACCTCTGGAAACACCATATATTTT; CDR3: CASSLGQGTSGNTIYF
length: 18; J: TRBJ2-5; size: NA; D: TRBD2; V: TRBV18; DNA: TGTGCCAGCTCACCATTCGAACTAGCGGGAGGTACAGGAGAGACCCAGTACTTC; CDR3: CASSPFELAGGTGETQYF
length: 15; J: TRBJ2-4; size: NA; D: NA; V: TRBV4-1; DNA: TGCGCCAGCAGCTTTTTTTGGGGCCTTAAAAACATTCAGTACTTC; CDR3: CASSFFWGLKNIQYF
length: 15; J: TRBJ2-3; size: NA; D: NA; V: TRBV5-5; DNA: TGTGCCAGCAGCGGGCCCTCTACGAGCACAGATACGCAGTATTTT; CDR3: CASSGPSTSTDTQYF
length: 14; J: TRBJ1-4; size: NA; D: NA; V: TRBV2; DNA: TGTGCCTATGGCGGGGGAAGTTATATTGAAAAACTGTTTTTT; CDR3: CAYGGGSYIEKLFF
length: 16; J: TRBJ2-1; size: NA; D: NA; V: TRBV5-1; DNA: TGCGCCAGCAGTCTCTCAAGCGGCAGCTCCTACAATGAGCAGTTCTTC; CDR3: CASSLSSGSSYNEQFF
length: 14; J: TRBJ1-1; size: NA; D: TRBD1; V: TRBV5-1; DNA: TGCGCCAGCAGCTTGGACAGGGGGAGCACTGAAGCTTTCTTT; CDR3: CASSLDRGSTEAFF
length: 15; J: TRBJ2-2; size: NA; D: TRBD2; V: TRBV10-3; DNA: TGTGCCATCGGGGGTGGCGGGAGTCAAGGTTCCGGGCTGTTTTTT; CDR3: CAIGGGGSQGSGLFF